A selection of T cell receptor beta chains follows, all from one sample in a study of regulatory T cells in long-lasting Graves disease. TCRdb redid the calling of the multiplex PCR reads with MiXCR, one entry per CDR3 protein. The data contain over 650,000 distinct CDR3 sequences, around 30% of them singletons. The specimen was peripheral blood mononuclear cells (PBMCs), collected when the disease was refractory, from a patient treated with antithyroid drugs. Receptors were obtained from a female donor with Graves disease. Both conserved end residues are part of each CDR3. The order of the fields is J gene, V gene, clone size, D gene, CDR3 protein, CDR3 DNA. D genes are given only for firm matches. The size of a clone is reported for some rows only, either as once, few or many, or as a class for expanded clones.

TRBJ1-5	TRBV27	few	-	CASSPNPGLKNQPQHF	TGTGCCAGCAGTCCAAACCCGGGACTGAAGAATCAGCCCCAGCATTTT
TRBJ2-4	TRBV5-1	-	-	CASSGNRLAKNIQYF	TGCGCCAGCAGCGGGAACAGGTTAGCCAAAAACATTCAGTACTTC
TRBJ2-5	TRBV2	few	-	CASRGRLGETQYF	TGTGCCAGCCGTGGAAGGTTGGGAGAGACCCAGTACTTC
TRBJ2-5	TRBV5-5	-	-	CASSFEGETQYF	TGTGCCAGCAGCTTTGAAGGCGAGACCCAGTACTTC
TRBJ2-5	TRBV3-1	few	-	CASSQSLGTQYF	TGTGCCAGCAGCCAATCCCTCGGGACCCAGTACTTC
TRBJ1-1	TRBV11-2	many	-	CASSLWDWDTEAFF	TGTGCCAGCAGCCTATGGGATTGGGACACTGAAGCTTTCTTT
TRBJ1-2	TRBV6-1	few	-	CASSEYRDSTAGGYTF	TGTGCCAGCAGTGAATATCGCGACTCCACAGCAGGTGGCTACACCTTC
TRBJ1-2	TRBV20-1	few	-	CSASSSGGNGYTF	TGCAGTGCTAGTTCGAGTGGGGGCAATGGCTACACCTTC
TRBJ2-7	TRBV6-1	few	TRBD1	CASSEITDREKNEQYF	TGTGCCAGCAGTGAAATTACGGACAGGGAAAAAAACGAGCAGTACTTC
TRBJ1-1	TRBV7-2	few	TRBD1	CASSSLPSDRGSTEAFF	TGTGCCAGCAGCTCCCTCCCCTCTGACAGGGGGAGCACTGAAGCTTTCTTT
TRBJ2-5	TRBV20-1	many	TRBD2	CSADSPSGSQETQYF	TGCAGTGCTGATAGCCCTAGCGGTTCCCAAGAGACCCAGTACTTC
TRBJ1-5	TRBV5-1	few	-	CASSLGRSVGQPQHF	TGCGCCAGCAGCTTGGGCAGGTCCGTGGGTCAGCCCCAGCATTTT
TRBJ1-1	TRBV12-3/TRBV12-4	-	-	CASIPGQWATEAFF	TGTGCCAGCATCCCGGGGCAGTGGGCCACTGAAGCTTTCTTT
TRBJ1-2	TRBV5-1	few	-	CASRRESGYTF	TGCGCCAGCAGGCGGGAAAGTGGCTACACCTTC
TRBJ2-7	TRBV2	many	-	CAIRRAEGDYEQYF	TGTGCCATCCGTAGGGCGGAGGGAGACTACGAGCAGTACTTC
TRBJ2-5	TRBV29-1	many	-	CSVGLGAGETQYF	TGCAGCGTTGGCTTGGGGGCGGGAGAGACCCAGTACTTC
TRBJ1-1	TRBV27	many	TRBD1	CASTGQGNTEAFF	TGTGCCAGCACCGGACAGGGTAACACTGAAGCTTTCTTT
TRBJ2-7	TRBV20-1	-	-	CSARDYRDYEQYF	TGCAGTGCTAGAGATTACAGGGATTACGAGCAGTACTTC
TRBJ1-3	TRBV5-1	-	-	CASSLGRRNTIYF	TGCGCCAGCAGCTTGGGACGCCGCAACACCATATATTTT
TRBJ1-4	TRBV6-1	few	-	CASSENRAEKLFF	TGTGCCAGCAGTGAAAACAGGGCTGAAAAACTGTTTTTT
TRBJ2-7	TRBV5-1	few	TRBD2	CASSISGRGDEQYF	TGCGCCAGCAGCATAAGCGGGAGAGGAGACGAGCAGTACTTC
TRBJ1-2	TRBV28	many	TRBD1	CASSRTGRNYGYTF	TGTGCCAGCAGTCGGACAGGACGGAACTATGGCTACACCTTC
TRBJ2-7	TRBV3-1	once	-	CASSQEGQSYEQYF	TGTGCCAGCAGCCAAGAAGGACAGTCCTACGAGCAGTACTTC
TRBJ2-2	TRBV10-1	once	TRBD2	CASSESPSGRAGATGELFF	TGCGCCAGCAGTGAGTCGCCCAGCGGGAGGGCCGGGGCGACCGGGGAGCTGTTTTTT
TRBJ1-6	TRBV6-5	-	-	CASSYSNRYNSPLHF	TGTGCCAGCAGTTACTCGAACCGCTATAATTCACCCCTCCACTTT
TRBJ1-5	TRBV7-2	many	-	CASSPGLSSNQPQHF	TGTGCCAGCAGCCCCGGACTTAGCAGCAATCAGCCCCAGCATTTT
TRBJ1-5	TRBV28	few	TRBD1	CASSRDSVLPQHF	TGTGCCAGCAGCCGGGACAGTGTGTTACCCCAGCATTTT